What follows are 25 T cell receptor beta chains derived from one specimen sequenced in a study of blood T cell repertoires in COVID-19. Clones were sequenced by immunoSEQ multiplex PCR, and TCRdb holds only the in-frame ones, with some missing. The sample holds some 47,000 clones, roughly 89% seen once. The source material was peripheral blood. These receptors all come from a man aged 55-75 years with active COVID-19.

In nucleotides, the CDR3 is TGTGCCACCAGTGAGGGGGGGGGCGGTGGCTACACCTTC. It translates to CATSEGGGGGYTF. The rearrangement joins TRBV24-1 to TRBJ1-2, with D tentatively TRBD1 (6 bases). Germline V gene lookup returns CDR1 KGHDR and CDR2 SFDVKD. This CDR3 contains 13 residues. V was clipped by 4 bases and J by 7 bases, with 12 bases between them.

The V gene is TRBV5-1, the J gene TRBJ1-1; TRBD1 matches at 9 bases. This CDR3 region has 17 residues. V lost 4 bases and J lost 2; bases outside the gene matches: 12. Germline CDR1 reads SGHRS; CDR2 reads YFSETQ. CDR3 sequence: CASSLGQGIFTNTEAFF. Here the CDR3 DNA reads TGCGCCAGCAGCCTAGGACAGGGGATTTTCACCAACACTGAAGCTTTCTTT.

The chain carries TRBV4-3 and TRBJ1-2; D perhaps matches TRBD1 (5 bases). CDR1 and CDR2 from the germline V gene are LGHNA and YSLEER. Trimming took 1 base from V and 0 from J, leaving 12 bases between them. The CDR3 has 16 residues. This chain's CDR3 is CASSQGGELANYGYTF. As DNA, the CDR3 is TGCGCCAGCAGCCAAGGGGGGGAGTTAGCTAACTATGGCTACACCTTC.

The J gene is TRBJ2-3, the V gene TRBV27, with 10 bases lining up with TRBD2. The CDR3 sequence is 15 residues long. The germline CDR1 and CDR2 sequences are MNHEY and SMNVEV (reference sequence). V dropped 7 bases and J dropped 5; count of bases not matched to a gene: 9. The CDR3 coding sequence is TGTGCCAGCACCGTTACTAGCGGGAACGGAGATACGCAGTATTTT. Translated: CASTVTSGNGDTQYF.

This rearrangement joins TRBV15 to TRBJ2-5; no definite D call. The germline CDR1 and CDR2 sequences are LNHNV and YYDKDF (reference sequence). Trimming removed 1 base from V and 2 bases from J, with 8 bases in between. This CDR3 is built from 14 residues. Here the CDR3 reads CATSRGLEQETQYF. CDR3 sequence (DNA): TGTGCCACCAGCAGAGGGCTCGAACAAGAGACCCAGTACTTC.

A few counts support this clone. The V and J genes are TRBV4-1 and TRBJ1-5; 8 nucleotides match TRBD1. The length of the CDR3 is 16 residues. Losses at the gene ends were 7 bases for V and 6 bases for J; bases not matched to a gene: 14. Germline CDR1 MGHRA, CDR2 YSYEKL. The CDR3 nucleotides are TGCGCCAGCAAGTTTGACCTGGACAGGGAGCCTCAGCCCCAGCATTTT. Amino acids: CASKFDLDREPQPQHF.

The chain has TRBV11-2 and TRBJ1-6; possibly TRBD1 for D (5 bases). Germline V gives CDR1 SGHAT, CDR2 FQNNGV. The CDR3 has 16 residues. V lost 0 bases and J 6 bases, leaving 12 bases between the germline ends. In nucleotides, the CDR3 is TGTGCCAGCAGCTTAGATCTGGCGCAGGGTAATTCACCCCTCCACTTT. Encoded protein: CASSLDLAQGNSPLHF.

The chain joins TRBV5-4 to TRBJ2-5; 7 bases align to TRBD1. The CDR3 has 14 residues. The trim removed 3 bases at V and 7 bases at J, leaving 9 bases unmatched. Germline CDR1 SGHNT, CDR2 YYREEE (reference sequence). CDR3 sequence (DNA): TGTGCCAGCAGCTGGGAGCAGGGGGTCGGGACCCAGTACTTC. Amino acids: CASSWEQGVGTQYF.

Regarding this clone: A read error may account for a junction end that differs from germline. CDR3: CASSYRDTYSYELYF. DNA for the CDR3: TGTGCCAGCAGTTACAGGGACACCTACTCCTACGAGCTGTACTTC. The V and J genes are TRBV6-5 and TRBJ2-7; D is possibly TRBD1 (6 bases). The CDR3 totals 15 residues. Germline V gene data show CDR1 as MNHEY and CDR2 as SVGAGI.

The chain couples TRBV5-1 to TRBJ2-1, with TRBD1 matching over 7 bases. In germline, CDR1 is SGHRS, CDR2 YFSETQ. This CDR3 contains 13 residues. The J segment lost 9 bases and the V segment lost 4 bases, leaving 7 bases of the junction unmatched. The DNA of the CDR3 is TGCGCCAGCAGCAAGACAGGGTCAAGTGAGCAGTTCTTC. Translated: CASSKTGSSEQFF.

This clone was detected once. CDR3 bases: TGTGCCAGCAGCTTAGAGGTCTATTCGGCCGGGGAGCTGTTTTTT. This encodes CASSLEVYSAGELFF. The chain joins TRBV11-2 to TRBJ2-2; D is unclear. This CDR3 is built from 15 residues. CDR1 is SGHAT and CDR2 is FQNNGV in the germline V gene. V lost 0 bases, J lost 6 bases, and 11 bases lay in between.

The genes are TRBV9 and TRBJ2-1; the D gene is possibly TRBD2 (6 bases). Per germline, CDR1 SGDLS and CDR2 YYNGEE. The V end was cut by 4 bases, the J end by 0 bases, with 14 bases between. This CDR3 is 16 amino acids long. CDR3 nucleotide sequence: TGTGCCAGCAGCCAGTTAATGGGACTCTCCTACAATGAGCAGTTCTTC. Encoded protein: CASSQLMGLSYNEQFF.

The rearrangement joins TRBV27 to TRBJ2-2, with a possible D match to TRBD2 (5 bases). The CDR3 length is 13 residues. The V end lost 5 bases, the J end lost 8 bases, and 12 bases lay between the germline ends. Germline assignment: CDR1 MNHEY and CDR2 SMNVEV (reference sequence). CDR3 sequence reads: CASSPRRVGELFF. The CDR3 DNA reads as TGTGCCAGCAGTCCTCGGCGGGTGGGGGAGCTGTTTTTT.

The V call is TRBV19, the J call TRBJ2-3; TRBD2 matches 11 bases. From germline, CDR1 is LNHDA and CDR2 SQIVND (reference sequence). The CDR3 has 16 residues. V shed 4 bases and J 2 bases; nucleotides not matched to a gene: 5. The DNA of the CDR3 is TGTGCCAGTAGTAGTAGCGGGAGGGGCATCACAGATACGCAGTATTTT. It translates to CASSSSGRGITDTQYF.

The rearrangement uses TRBV7-9 and TRBJ2-7; 10 bases fit TRBD1. Germline values: CDR1 SEHNR, CDR2 FQNEAQ (reference sequence). CDR3 size: 12 residues. With V trimmed by 4 bases and J by 11 bases, 5 bases remained unmatched. CDR3 region: CASSWKTGGEYF. The DNA of the CDR3 is TGTGCCAGCAGCTGGAAGACAGGGGGCGAGTACTTC.

The V gene is TRBV4-1, the J gene TRBJ2-1; D is unresolved. CDR1 is MGHRA and CDR2 is YSYEKL in the germline V gene. This CDR3 region has 16 residues. Trimming removed 1 base from V and 0 bases from J, with 10 bases in between. CDR3 nucleotides: TGCGCCAGCAGCCAAGTCTCGGTTGGCTCCTACAATGAGCAGTTCTTC. It codes for CASSQVSVGSYNEQFF.

The chain has TRBV9 and TRBJ1-3, with a tentative D call TRBD1 (5 bases). V was trimmed by 5 bases and J by 4 bases, leaving 16 bases between them. Germline CDR1 and CDR2: SGDLS and YYNGEE. This CDR3 has 15 residues. The CDR3 protein is CASSPRDSLGNTIYF. CDR3 nucleotides: TGTGCCAGCAGTCCCCGGGACTCTCTCGGAAACACCATATATTTT.

The chain joins TRBV7-8 to TRBJ2-1; 10 bases are a match to TRBD1. The CDR3 has 14 residues. Trimming took 8 bases from V and 6 from J; bases not matched to a gene: 7. Germline V gene lookup returns CDR1 SGHVS and CDR2 FQNEAQ. The CDR3 region has the DNA TGTGCCAGCTCCGACCGGGACAGGGGCAATGAGCAGTTCTTC. Protein product: CASSDRDRGNEQFF.

The gene calls are TRBV10-3 and TRBJ1-2; TRBD1 agrees at 9 bases. The germline CDR1 and CDR2 sequences are ENHRY and SYGVKD. J gave up 6 bases and V 4 bases, and 9 bases lay outside the gene matches. CDR3 length: 15 residues. The CDR3 reads CAISVEQGAFHGYTF. CDR3 sequence (DNA): TGTGCCATCAGTGTGGAACAGGGGGCATTCCATGGCTACACCTTC.

V is TRBV3-1 (or the pseudogene TRBV3-2) and J is TRBJ2-4; TRBD1 matches at 10 bases. V was clipped by 4 bases and J by 7 bases; unmatched bases: 4. The CDR3 sequence is 14 residues long. CDR1 LGHDT and CDR2 YNNKEL come from the germline V gene (reference sequence). CDR3 nucleotide sequence: TGTGCCAGCAGCCCCCCGGGACAGGGGAACATTCAGTACTTC. Protein product: CASSPPGQGNIQYF.

The J gene is TRBJ2-7, the V gene TRBV18, with D possibly matching TRBD2 (5 bases). CDR1 and CDR2 from the germline V gene are KGHSH and LQKENI. Trimming took 3 bases from V and 3 from J, leaving 12 bases between them. There are 14 residues in the CDR3. The CDR3 here is CASSPVPGVYEQYF. The DNA of the CDR3 is TGTGCCAGCTCACCGGTCCCCGGGGTCTACGAGCAGTACTTC.

The V gene is TRBV12-5, the J gene TRBJ2-3; D is possibly TRBD1 (6 bases). V was shortened by 4 bases and J by 5 bases, with 16 bases between the two germline ends. Germline V CDR1 and CDR2: LGHNT, FRNRAP. The CDR3 extends over 15 amino acids. CDR3 bases: TGTGCTAGTGGTTACCCTCCCGGGACAAAAGATACGCAGTATTTT. Encoded protein: CASGYPPGTKDTQYF.

Concerning this clone: A read error may produce the germline difference seen at one junction end. The chain joins TRBV14 to TRBJ2-5; D not certain. Germline CDR1 reads SGHDN; CDR2 reads FVKESK. The CDR3 length is 13 residues. This CDR3 is CASSPSHAEAQYF. The CDR3 nucleotides read TGTGCCAGCAGCCCCTCCCATGCAGAGGCCCAGTACTTC.

This clone was seen a single time. The J gene is TRBJ2-2, the V gene TRBV5-1; 8 bases match TRBD2. The CDR3 sequence is 14 residues long. Unmatched junction bases numbered 4, after V lost 4 bases and J lost 5 bases. The germline CDR1 and CDR2 sequences are SGHRS and YFSETQ. Here the CDR3 DNA reads TGCGCCAGCAGCCGGGAGGGAAGGACCGGGGAGCTGTTTTTT. This encodes CASSREGRTGELFF.

The chain recombines TRBV19 with TRBJ2-4; 8 bases match TRBD1. The CDR3 extends over 19 amino acids. Germline assignment: CDR1 LNHDA and CDR2 SQIVND (reference sequence). Trimming at V came to 3 bases and at J to 0 bases, leaving 13 bases not matched to a gene. The CDR3 region is CASSMGLRTGRLAKNIQYF. Here the CDR3 DNA reads TGTGCCAGTAGTATGGGACTCAGGACAGGGCGACTAGCCAAAAACATTCAGTACTTC.